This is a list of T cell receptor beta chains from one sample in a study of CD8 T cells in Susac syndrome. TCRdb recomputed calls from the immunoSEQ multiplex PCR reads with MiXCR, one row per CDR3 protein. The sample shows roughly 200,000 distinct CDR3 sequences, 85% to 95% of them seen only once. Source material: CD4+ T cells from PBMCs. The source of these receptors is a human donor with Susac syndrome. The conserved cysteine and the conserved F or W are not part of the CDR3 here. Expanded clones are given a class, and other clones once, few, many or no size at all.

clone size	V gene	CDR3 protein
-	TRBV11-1	ASSSRQARVANSPLH
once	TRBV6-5	ASSYLRGREREQY
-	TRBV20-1	SARITDSSYNSPLH
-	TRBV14	ASSQFSGGETQY
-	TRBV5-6	ASSLSGSGGETQY
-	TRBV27	ASSSGGPSETQY
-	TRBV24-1	ATSDEGGLAGPNEQF
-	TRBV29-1	SVGRSYNEQF
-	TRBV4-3	ASSHLTGGLGYGYT
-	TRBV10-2	ASSAQGRDTQY
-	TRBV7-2	ASSLRRDRGTGYT
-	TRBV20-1	SARDLGGNTQY
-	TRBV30	AWGFTDTQY
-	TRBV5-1	ASSLASTETQY
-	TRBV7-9	ASSLQEANYGYT
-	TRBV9	ASSATDSHNEQF
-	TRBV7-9	ASSTGTGLH
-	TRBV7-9	ASSLVVGTGID
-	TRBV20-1	SARPRDREQY
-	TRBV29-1	SVEATENEKLF
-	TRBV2	ASSELVVSNQPQH
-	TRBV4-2	ASSQRSSGGAGSDTQY
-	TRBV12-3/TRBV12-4	ASSLGPTVSGVNEQF
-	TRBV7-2	ASSKPGHDGGTQY
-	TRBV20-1	SAPSGGPGTDTQY
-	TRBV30	AWSEGHQGRTDTQY
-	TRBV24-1	ATSDLYTGELF
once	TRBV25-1	ASSEWGEYEQY
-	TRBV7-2	ASSIHSETQY
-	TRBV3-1	ASSTGGYYGYT
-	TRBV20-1	SASEQGKNTEAF
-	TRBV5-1	ASSGTGLRSYEQY
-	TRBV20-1	SARGGLAARREQF
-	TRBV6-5	ASSPGTGHYGYT
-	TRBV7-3	ASSYTGEGNTEAF
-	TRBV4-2	ASSQNSGGSYNEQF
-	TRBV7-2	ASSPMRAYEQY
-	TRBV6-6	ASRGEGRFNEQF
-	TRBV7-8	ASSLVFSGSLTDTQY
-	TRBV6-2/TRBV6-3	ASNLQGAIYEQY
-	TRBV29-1	SAPAGGPTDTQY
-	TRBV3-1	ASSRQGAADTQY
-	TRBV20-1	SARDRGIQETQY
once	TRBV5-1	ASSLGVRGANVLT
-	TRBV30	AWSPRLAGRADTQY
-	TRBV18	ASSPTGGKGETQY
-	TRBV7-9	ASSLELAGAEQY
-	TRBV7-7	ASSLDTGVETQY
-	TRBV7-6	ASSRSGTTSTDTQY
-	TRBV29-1	SVEAGGDAETQY
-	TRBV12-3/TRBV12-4	ATTLSGYNEQF
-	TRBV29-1	SVALAGDSDTQY
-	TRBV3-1	ASSQELREQY
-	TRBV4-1	ASSPGQGDTETQY
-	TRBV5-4	ASSLGQVRATEAF
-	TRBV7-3	ASSSQGQGMYEQY
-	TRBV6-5	ASSPDKSYGYT
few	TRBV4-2	ASSLDREGQY
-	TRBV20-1	SAPPWGRDSPLH
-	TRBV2	ASSKGGGNQPQH